This T cell receptor beta chain emerged from a study of T cell responses to AZD1222 COVID-19 vaccine. Across the study: Combined were second doses at about 4 or about 12 weeks.

Profiled with immunoSEQ multiplex PCR; TCRdb holds only in-frame clones, not every one. This sample has 90,000 to 150,000 clones, with about nine tenths found just once. CDR3 length: 14 amino acids. Germline lookup yields CDR1 LGHDT and CDR2 YNNKEL (reference sequence). The V gene lost 3 bases and the J gene lost 4 bases, with 13 bases spanning the gap. The receptor was isolated from an adult in good health. The sequenced sample was peripheral blood, obtained on day 0 of AZD1222 vaccination. The chain joins TRBV3-1 (or the pseudogene TRBV3-2) to TRBJ2-7; TRBD2 might be the D (5 bases). The CDR3 loop reads CASSHGIQRYEQYF. CDR3 nucleotides: TGTGCCAGCAGCCACGGGATCCAAAGGTACGAGCAGTACTTC.